Listed here is a single TCR beta chain. Its antigen is currently unknown. PCR was performed a second time for roughly 7 to 12 cycles using a sample-barcoded 5' primer and a J-beta primer mix. Per sample, CDR3-containing paired-end reads numbered at least 2.5 million. TCRdb redid the calling of the 5' RACE reads with MiXCR, one entry per CDR3 protein. Here the sample spans about 810,000 distinct CDR3 sequences, 36% being singletons. These data come from a study of blood T cells in healthy people across ages. Findings and caveats of the study: Researchers judged that diversity estimates from one million T cells fell short of true values. Because donor CMV status was unknown, expanded clonotype changes were possibly confounded.

Looked up from germline, CDR1 is LGHNA and CDR2 is YSLEER. V was pared by 3 bases and J by 9 bases, with 15 bases between. The CDR3 loop spans 14 amino acids. This TCR was sampled from a man aged 18 to 30 in good health. V is TRBV4-3 and J is TRBJ2-4; no definite D call. Sequencing was done on a sample of blood. Here the CDR3 reads CASSHGFGSVIQYF. CDR3 DNA: TGCGCCAGCAGCCACGGGTTTGGCAGCGTCATTCAGTACTTC.